The 16 T cell receptor beta chains reported below all come from one sample, sequenced in a study of neoadjuvant anti-PD-1 for oral cavity cancer (dated by TCRdb to about 2021). To prepare the library, the immunoSEQ multiplex PCR assay was applied. TCRdb mirrors the immuneACCESS table, restricted to in-frame sequences. Some clones are absent from its copies; in checked studies, under half trace to an unresolved V gene, and the reason for the others is unknown. The sample profile shows about 14,000 clones; less than 85% of them were found once. In total, the top ten clones hold approximately 2.3% of the sample. The time point label for this specimen denotes: after neoadjuvant nivolumab, at surgical resection. Specimen: PBMCs, collected after nivolumab (anti-PD-1) treatment. The receptor set was obtained from a person aged 35-79 years with oral cavity squamous cell carcinoma.

This clone came up a few times. The gene calls are TRBV2 and TRBJ2-1; 8 bases line up with TRBD2. Per germline, CDR1 SNHLY and CDR2 FYNNEI. V lost 6 bases and J lost 9; bases outside the gene matches: 4. CDR3 size: 12 residues. This chain's CDR3 is CASRVAGPEQFF. CDR3 nucleotide sequence: TGTGCCAGCAGGGTAGCGGGACCTGAGCAGTTCTTC. Full variable domain (missing parts from reference TRBV2 and TRBJ2-1): EPEVTQTPSHQVTQMGQEVILRCVPISNHLYFYWYRQILGQKVEFLVSFYNNEISEKSEIFDDQFSVERPDGSNFTLKIRSTKLEDSAMYFCASRVAGPEQFFGPGTRLTVL.

The chain employs TRBV29-1 and TRBJ1-2; tentatively, D is TRBD1 (6 bases). This CDR3 spans 12 amino acids. Looked up from germline, CDR1 is SQVTM and CDR2 is ANQGSEA. Deletions cut 5 bases from V and 5 bases from J, with 12 bases between. The CDR3 here is CSVWGLSYGYTF. For the CDR3, the DNA is TGCAGCGTTTGGGGGCTTAGTTATGGCTACACCTTC. The full variable domain, its missing parts supplied by reference TRBV29-1 and TRBJ1-2, is SAVISQKPSRDICQRGTSLTIQCQVDSQVTMMFWYRQQPGQSLTLIATANQGSEATYESGFVIDKFPISRPNLTFSTLTVSNMSPEDSSIYLCSVWGLSYGYTFGSGTRLTVV.

The table lists this clone with a count of one. The rearrangement uses TRBV6-1 and TRBJ1-5; TRBD1 matches 7 bases. The CDR3 contains 15 residues. Germline trimming cut 3 bases from V and 3 bases from J; bases unmatched to any gene: 5. CDR1 and CDR2 (germline): MNHNS, SASEGT. CDR3 protein: CASSDPGQNNQPQHF. CDR3 DNA: TGTGCCAGCAGTGACCCGGGACAGAACAATCAGCCCCAGCATTTT.

The chain joins TRBV14 to TRBJ2-1; the D is unclear. The length of the CDR3 is 15 residues. CDR1 and CDR2 from the germline V gene are SGHDN and FVKESK. Trimming left V 3 bases short and J 2 bases short, with 11 bases between. This chain's CDR3 is CASSHPLIAYNEQFF. The CDR3 DNA reads TGTGCCAGCAGCCACCCCCTCATAGCCTACAATGAGCAGTTCTTC.

The chain combines TRBV15 with TRBJ2-7; D remains ambiguous. CDR3 size: 16 residues. Trimming pared 0 bases from V and 3 bases from J, leaving 15 bases between. Germline assignment: CDR1 LNHNV and CDR2 YYDKDF (reference sequence). The CDR3: CATSREATMGYYEQYF. In DNA, the CDR3 is TGTGCCACCAGCAGAGAGGCCACGATGGGGTACTACGAGCAGTACTTC.

The J gene is TRBJ1-1, the V gene TRBV11-2, with no clear D. Germline CDR1 is SGHAT and CDR2 is FQNNGV. V shed 1 base and J shed 6 bases, with 15 bases lying between them. The CDR3 has 15 amino acids. For the CDR3, the DNA is TGTGCCAGCAGCTTAGTCGACGGAAAATGGGCTGAAGCTTTCTTT. Protein product: CASSLVDGKWAEAFF.

This clone was counted only a few times. This chain joins TRBV10-1 and TRBJ1-2, with D perhaps TRBD1 (5 bases). CDR3 length: 13 amino acids. Germline V CDR1 and CDR2: WNHNN, SYGVQD (reference sequence). The V end lost 2 bases, the J end lost 8 bases, and 12 bases lay between the germline ends. DNA of the CDR3: TGCGCCAGCAGTGAGCAGGCTGAGGGGGGCTACACCTTC. Amino acids: CASSEQAEGGYTF.

This chain uses TRBV9 with TRBJ1-5; D not certain. The CDR3 runs to 17 residues. Germline V gene data show CDR1 as SGDLS and CDR2 as YYNGEE. Deletions cut 2 bases from V and 3 bases from J, with 18 bases between. CDR3 in amino acids: CASSVSPMAQDNQPQHF. For the CDR3, the DNA is TGTGCCAGCAGCGTGTCTCCCATGGCGCAGGACAATCAGCCCCAGCATTTT.

This clone was detected once. The V call is TRBV5-6, the J call TRBJ1-3; D remains unclear. Germline lookup yields CDR1 SGHDT and CDR2 YYEEEE. The CDR3 has 13 amino acids. Deletions cut 2 bases from V and 4 bases from J, with 7 bases between. CDR3 sequence: CASSFNAGNTIYF. The DNA for the CDR3 is TGTGCCAGCAGCTTTAACGCAGGAAACACCATATATTTT.

The rearrangement links TRBV9 to TRBJ1-2, with a possible D match to TRBD1 (5 bases). Germline V gene data show CDR1 as SGDLS and CDR2 as YYNGEE. V was pared by 4 bases and J by 4 bases, with 11 bases between. The CDR3 extends over 13 amino acids. The CDR3 is CASSSGPGYGYTF. CDR3 sequence (DNA): TGTGCCAGCAGCTCGGGGCCTGGCTATGGCTACACCTTC.

This chain links TRBV29-1 with TRBJ2-7; D perhaps matches TRBD2 (6 bases). Germline V gene lookup returns CDR1 SQVTM and CDR2 ANQGSEA. V was clipped by 2 bases and J by 3 bases, with 11 bases between them. The CDR3 sequence is 13 residues long. The DNA for the CDR3 is TGCAGCGTTGAAAGTAGCGGACACTACGAGCAGTACTTC. It is translated as CSVESSGHYEQYF.

The chain links TRBV5-6 to TRBJ1-1, with 10 bases that match TRBD1. Germline-derived CDR1 and CDR2 are SGHDT and YYEEEE. The CDR3 consists of 16 residues. Losses at the gene ends were 4 bases for V and 0 bases for J; bases not matched to a gene: 6. The CDR3 DNA sequence: TGTGCCAGCAGCCCGGGACAGGGGTGGATGAACACTGAAGCTTTCTTT. Translation gives CASSPGQGWMNTEAFF.

The chain uses TRBV28 and TRBJ2-1, with D possibly matching TRBD1 (6 bases). V was pared by 5 bases and J by 7 bases, with 12 bases between. The length of the CDR3 is 13 residues. From germline, CDR1 is MDHEN and CDR2 SYDVKM. CDR3 nucleotides: TGTGCCAGCAGTCTGGACAGTCTTAATGAGCAGTTCTTC. It is translated as CASSLDSLNEQFF.

The chain employs TRBV2 and TRBJ2-3, with TRBD2 identical over 7 bases. The junction had 5 bases not matched to a gene; V was cut back by 7 bases and J by 4 bases. The CDR3 has 13 residues. CDR1 and CDR2 (germline): SNHLY, FYNNEI. The CDR3 loop is CASIILAADTQYF. The CDR3 DNA reads TGTGCCAGCATAATCCTAGCGGCAGATACGCAGTATTTT.

The rearrangement uses TRBV27 and TRBJ1-4, with TRBD1 as a possible D gene (5 bases). This CDR3 has 15 amino acids. V shed 5 bases and J shed 8 bases, with 18 bases lying between them. Germline V gene data show CDR1 as MNHEY and CDR2 as SMNVEV (reference sequence). The CDR3 nucleotides read TGTGCCAGCAGTCCAGGGACCTTCCCAGGAGAAAAACTGTTTTTT. Its translation: CASSPGTFPGEKLFF.

The rearrangement links TRBV2 to TRBJ2-2; weak D call: TRBD2 (6 bases). The V gene lost 8 bases and the J gene lost 7 bases, with 20 bases spanning the gap. CDR1 is SNHLY and CDR2 is FYNNEI in the germline V gene. This CDR3 region has 15 residues. The CDR3, as DNA: TGTGCCAGCGAACCGCACGAGGAGGGTAACGGGGAGCTGTTTTTT. Translating gives CASEPHEEGNGELFF.